This TCR beta chain originates from a study of cytomegalovirus exposure and HLA in healthy donors. This clone was counted a single time. Antigen specificity is unknown. With 60 Vbeta and 13 Jbeta primers, the PCR was carried out. Sequencing used immunoSEQ multiplex PCR; TCRdb keeps in-frame clones, though not all of them. This sample has around 120,000 clones; 65% to 80% occur once, and the top ten carry approximately 28%. Germline values: CDR1 SQVTM, CDR2 ANQGSEA. The CDR3 covers 11 residues. V lost 0 bases and J lost 13, with 9 bases in between. Study observations and caveats: Earlier analysis found most TCR beta V segments productive about 90% or about 30% of the time. Under in vitro conditions, a few CMV-associated chains were confirmed as specific for CMV antigens. V- and J-gene trimming in TCR beta was tied to a missense DCLRE1C variant by an analysis performed later. Accurate prediction of HLA-A and HLA-B alleles (for most subjects) was reportedly achieved from TCR beta sequences.

This sequence joins TRBV29-1 and TRBJ1-4; no definite D call. Sequences were obtained from PBMCs. This TCR came from a man aged 60 to 69 in good health and CMV-seropositive. The CDR3 region has the DNA TGCAGCGTTGAAGATGAGGAGACACTGTTTTTT. Its translation is CSVEDEETLFF.